Listed below are T cell receptor beta chains from one sample, sequenced in a study of blood T cell repertoires in COVID-19. Clones were sequenced by immunoSEQ multiplex PCR, and TCRdb holds only the in-frame ones, with some missing. The data hold under 150,000 clones, with approximately 71% observed a single time. The sequenced material came from peripheral blood. Receptors were obtained from a woman in her 70s with acute or convalescent COVID-19. The CDR3 runs from the conserved cysteine through the conserved F or W. Each record gives: J gene, D gene, clone size, V gene, CDR3 DNA, CDR3 protein. D genes are given only for firm matches. Clone size appears in some rows only: once, few, many, or a class for an expanded clone.

j_call: TRBJ1-1
d_call: -
clone_size: -
v_call: TRBV27
cdr3_nt: TGTGCCAGCAGTCAGACAGTTCTCCCCACTGAAGCTTTCTTT
cdr3_aa: CASSQTVLPTEAFF

j_call: TRBJ1-5
d_call: -
clone_size: once
v_call: TRBV19
cdr3_nt: TGTGCCAGTAGTGGAGGTCTCAATCAGCCCCAGCATTTT
cdr3_aa: CASSGGLNQPQHF

j_call: TRBJ2-3
d_call: -
clone_size: -
v_call: TRBV27
cdr3_nt: TGTGCCAGCAGGGGAGTAGCGTTGCTCACAGATACGCAGTATTTT
cdr3_aa: CASRGVALLTDTQYF

j_call: TRBJ2-5
d_call: TRBD1
clone_size: -
v_call: TRBV7-9
cdr3_nt: TGTGCCAGCAGCCCGACGAACAGGGGGTACCAAGAGACCCAGTACTTC
cdr3_aa: CASSPTNRGYQETQYF

j_call: TRBJ1-6
d_call: -
clone_size: -
v_call: TRBV19
cdr3_nt: TGTGCCAGTGCGTATGAGGAGAATTCACCCCTCCACTTT
cdr3_aa: CASAYEENSPLHF

j_call: TRBJ1-6
d_call: TRBD1
clone_size: -
v_call: TRBV6-2/TRBV6-3
cdr3_nt: TGTGCCAGCAGTTACCGGGACAGGGGAGGGTCACCCCTCCACTTT
cdr3_aa: CASSYRDRGGSPLHF

j_call: TRBJ2-1
d_call: TRBD2
clone_size: -
v_call: TRBV6-2/TRBV6-3
cdr3_nt: TGTGCCAGCAGCCAAACTAGCGGGGGTTACAATGAGCAGTTCTTC
cdr3_aa: CASSQTSGGYNEQFF

j_call: TRBJ2-1
d_call: TRBD2
clone_size: -
v_call: TRBV5-1
cdr3_nt: TGCGCCAGCAGCTTGTGGAGTTCCGGGACTAGCGGGAACAATGAGCAGTTCTTC
cdr3_aa: CASSLWSSGTSGNNEQFF

j_call: TRBJ1-2
d_call: TRBD1
clone_size: -
v_call: TRBV7-2
cdr3_nt: TGTGCCAGCAGCTTCGGACAGGGGTATGGCTACACCTTC
cdr3_aa: CASSFGQGYGYTF

j_call: TRBJ2-7
d_call: TRBD2
clone_size: once
v_call: TRBV5-1
cdr3_nt: TGCGCCAGCAGCTTGTCTATCGGGAGGTCCTCCTACGAGCAGTACTTC
cdr3_aa: CASSLSIGRSSYEQYF

j_call: TRBJ2-1
d_call: -
clone_size: -
v_call: TRBV7-8
cdr3_nt: TGTGCCAGCAGGCGGGACGGAAATGAGCAGTTCTTC
cdr3_aa: CASRRDGNEQFF

j_call: TRBJ1-6
d_call: -
clone_size: -
v_call: TRBV5-1
cdr3_nt: TGCGCCAGCAGCTTGGCCATTCCGGGGAATTCACCCCTCCACTTT
cdr3_aa: CASSLAIPGNSPLHF

j_call: TRBJ2-7
d_call: -
clone_size: -
v_call: TRBV7-9
cdr3_nt: TGTGCCAGCAGCTCCACCTACGAGCAGTACTTC
cdr3_aa: CASSSTYEQYF

j_call: TRBJ2-2
d_call: TRBD2
clone_size: few
v_call: TRBV28
cdr3_nt: TGTGCCAGCAGTTCCCTAGCGGGAGGGTTTCCCGGGGAGCTGTTTTTT
cdr3_aa: CASSSLAGGFPGELFF

j_call: TRBJ2-3
d_call: TRBD2
clone_size: -
v_call: TRBV24-1
cdr3_nt: TGTGCCACCAGTGAACCCGCTAGCGGCCTAAGGGATACGCAGTATTTT
cdr3_aa: CATSEPASGLRDTQYF

j_call: TRBJ1-5
d_call: TRBD1
clone_size: -
v_call: TRBV2
cdr3_nt: TGTGCCAGCAGGCGGGAAGGGGGCGGAGGTCAGCCCCAGCATTTT
cdr3_aa: CASRREGGGGQPQHF

j_call: TRBJ2-2
d_call: TRBD1
clone_size: -
v_call: TRBV3-1/TRBV3-2
cdr3_nt: TGTGCCAGCAGCCTACAGGGGGCTCTGACCGGGGAGCTGTTTTTT
cdr3_aa: CASSLQGALTGELFF

j_call: TRBJ1-2
d_call: TRBD1
clone_size: -
v_call: TRBV2
cdr3_nt: TGTGCCAGCAGTGAAGTTGGGACAGGGGGCACCTATGGCTACACCTTC
cdr3_aa: CASSEVGTGGTYGYTF

j_call: TRBJ2-1
d_call: TRBD2
clone_size: -
v_call: TRBV7-9
cdr3_nt: TGTGCCAGCAGCTTAGGGACTAGCGGCTACAATGAGCAGTTCTTC
cdr3_aa: CASSLGTSGYNEQFF

j_call: TRBJ2-1
d_call: TRBD2
clone_size: few
v_call: TRBV10-3
cdr3_nt: TGTGCCATCGCCATTAGCGGGACCCCCGCCTACAATGAGCAGTTCTTC
cdr3_aa: CAIAISGTPAYNEQFF

j_call: TRBJ2-2
d_call: -
clone_size: once
v_call: TRBV6-1
cdr3_nt: TGTGCCAGCAGTGAACAGGGGAGAGGGCTCGGCGGGGAGCTGTTTTTT
cdr3_aa: CASSEQGRGLGGELFF

j_call: TRBJ2-3
d_call: TRBD1
clone_size: -
v_call: TRBV25-1
cdr3_nt: TGTGCCACCCGGGACAGGGGCTGGGATACGCAGTATTTT
cdr3_aa: CATRDRGWDTQYF

j_call: TRBJ1-4
d_call: -
clone_size: -
v_call: TRBV5-4
cdr3_nt: TGTGCCAGCAGCCCTGACATAGAAGCAACTAATGAAAAACTGTTTTTT
cdr3_aa: CASSPDIEATNEKLFF

j_call: TRBJ1-2
d_call: TRBD1
clone_size: few
v_call: TRBV15
cdr3_nt: TGTGCCACCAGCAGCAAACCACAGGGGGCGCCTGGCTATGGCTACACCTTC
cdr3_aa: CATSSKPQGAPGYGYTF

j_call: TRBJ1-4
d_call: TRBD1
clone_size: few
v_call: TRBV4-1
cdr3_nt: TGCGCCAGCAGCCACGACAGGGGGCGCTTATCAACTAATGAAAAACTGTTTTTT
cdr3_aa: CASSHDRGRLSTNEKLFF

j_call: TRBJ2-7
d_call: TRBD1
clone_size: -
v_call: TRBV7-9
cdr3_nt: TGTGCCAGCAGCACCGGGACAGGGGGCGTCGAGCAGTACTTC
cdr3_aa: CASSTGTGGVEQYF

j_call: TRBJ1-2
d_call: -
clone_size: -
v_call: TRBV25-1
cdr3_nt: TGTGCCAGCAGTGAAATTGCACAGAACTATGGCTACACCTTC
cdr3_aa: CASSEIAQNYGYTF

j_call: TRBJ1-2
d_call: TRBD1
clone_size: -
v_call: TRBV19
cdr3_nt: TGTGCCAGTAACCCGGGGCCGGGGACAGGGACTAACTATGGCTACACCTTC
cdr3_aa: CASNPGPGTGTNYGYTF

j_call: TRBJ2-2
d_call: TRBD1
clone_size: -
v_call: TRBV10-3
cdr3_nt: TGTGCCTTTGGGACAGGGGGCACCGGGGAGCTGTTTTTT
cdr3_aa: CAFGTGGTGELFF

j_call: TRBJ2-5
d_call: -
clone_size: few
v_call: TRBV21-1
cdr3_nt: TGTGCCAGCAGATTTACAGGGTTGGGAGAGACCCAGTACTTC
cdr3_aa: CASRFTGLGETQYF

j_call: TRBJ2-5
d_call: -
clone_size: -
v_call: TRBV18
cdr3_nt: TGTGCCAGCTCGCAGCAAGAGACCCAGTACTTC
cdr3_aa: CASSQQETQYF

j_call: TRBJ2-2
d_call: TRBD1
clone_size: -
v_call: TRBV18
cdr3_nt: TGTGCCAGCTCACCACGTCGGGCTTTGGGACAGGGGAACACCGGGGAGCTGTTTTTT
cdr3_aa: CASSPRRALGQGNTGELFF

j_call: TRBJ2-3
d_call: -
clone_size: -
v_call: TRBV4-3
cdr3_nt: TGCGCCAGCAGCCAAGATATCGTCCCCCCAGATACGCAGTATTTT
cdr3_aa: CASSQDIVPPDTQYF

j_call: TRBJ1-6
d_call: -
clone_size: few
v_call: TRBV6-5
cdr3_nt: TGTGCCAGCAAGATACAGGGTTCGAATTCACCCCTCCACTTT
cdr3_aa: CASKIQGSNSPLHF

j_call: TRBJ2-2
d_call: TRBD1
clone_size: -
v_call: TRBV4-3
cdr3_nt: TGCGCCAGCAGCCAGGAGGACAGGGGCTCCGGGGAGCTGTTTTTT
cdr3_aa: CASSQEDRGSGELFF

j_call: TRBJ2-5
d_call: -
clone_size: -
v_call: TRBV21-1
cdr3_nt: TGTGCCAGCAGCGGAGGCGACATCCAAGAGACCCAGTACTTC
cdr3_aa: CASSGGDIQETQYF

j_call: TRBJ2-7
d_call: -
clone_size: -
v_call: TRBV7-6
cdr3_nt: TGTGCCAGCAGCCCATTGTCGGGAGCAGTCCTAGAGCAGTACTTC
cdr3_aa: CASSPLSGAVLEQYF

j_call: TRBJ1-1
d_call: TRBD1
clone_size: -
v_call: TRBV2
cdr3_nt: TGTGCCAGCAGTAATAAACAGGGGGCTGAAGCTTTCTTT
cdr3_aa: CASSNKQGAEAFF

j_call: TRBJ2-6
d_call: -
clone_size: -
v_call: TRBV27
cdr3_nt: TGTGCCAGTCGGGGACACGGGGCCAACGTCCTGACTTTC
cdr3_aa: CASRGHGANVLTF

j_call: TRBJ1-3
d_call: -
clone_size: few
v_call: TRBV7-9
cdr3_nt: TGTGCCAGCAGCCCGGGGGCTGGAAACACCATATATTTT
cdr3_aa: CASSPGAGNTIYF